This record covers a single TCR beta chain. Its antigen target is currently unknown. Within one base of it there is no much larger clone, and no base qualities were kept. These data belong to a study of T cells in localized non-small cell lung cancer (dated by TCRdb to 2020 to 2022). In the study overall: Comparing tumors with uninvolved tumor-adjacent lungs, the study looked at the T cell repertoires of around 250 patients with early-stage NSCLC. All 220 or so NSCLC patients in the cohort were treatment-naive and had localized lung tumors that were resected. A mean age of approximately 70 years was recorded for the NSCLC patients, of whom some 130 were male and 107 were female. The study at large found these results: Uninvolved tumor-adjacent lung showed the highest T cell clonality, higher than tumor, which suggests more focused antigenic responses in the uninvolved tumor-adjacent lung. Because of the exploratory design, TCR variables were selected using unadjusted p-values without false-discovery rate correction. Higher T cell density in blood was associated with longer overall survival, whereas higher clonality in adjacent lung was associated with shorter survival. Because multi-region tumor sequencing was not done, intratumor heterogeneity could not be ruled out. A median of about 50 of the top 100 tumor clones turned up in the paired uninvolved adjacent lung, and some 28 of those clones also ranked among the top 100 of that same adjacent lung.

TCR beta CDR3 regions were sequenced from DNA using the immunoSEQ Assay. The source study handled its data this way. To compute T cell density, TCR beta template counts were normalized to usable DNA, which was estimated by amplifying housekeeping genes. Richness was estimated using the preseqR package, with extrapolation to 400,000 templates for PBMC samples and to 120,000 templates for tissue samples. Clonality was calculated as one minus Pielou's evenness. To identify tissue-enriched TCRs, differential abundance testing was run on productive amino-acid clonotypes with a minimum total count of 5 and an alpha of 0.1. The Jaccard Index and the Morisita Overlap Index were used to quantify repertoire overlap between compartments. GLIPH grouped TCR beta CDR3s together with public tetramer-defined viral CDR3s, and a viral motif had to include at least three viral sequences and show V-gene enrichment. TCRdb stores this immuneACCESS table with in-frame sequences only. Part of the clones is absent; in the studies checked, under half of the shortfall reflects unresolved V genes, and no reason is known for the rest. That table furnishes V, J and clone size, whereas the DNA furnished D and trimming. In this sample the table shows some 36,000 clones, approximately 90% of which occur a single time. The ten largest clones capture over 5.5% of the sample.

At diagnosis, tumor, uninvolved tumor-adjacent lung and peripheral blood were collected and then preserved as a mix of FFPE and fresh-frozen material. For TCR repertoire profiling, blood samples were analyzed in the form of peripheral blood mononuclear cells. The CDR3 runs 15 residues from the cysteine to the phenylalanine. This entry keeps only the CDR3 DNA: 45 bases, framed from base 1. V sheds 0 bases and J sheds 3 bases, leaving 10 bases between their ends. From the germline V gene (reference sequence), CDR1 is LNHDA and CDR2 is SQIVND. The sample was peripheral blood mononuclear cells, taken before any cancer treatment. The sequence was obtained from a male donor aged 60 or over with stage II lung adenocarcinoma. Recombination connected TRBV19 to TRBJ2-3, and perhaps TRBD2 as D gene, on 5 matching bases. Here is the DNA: TGTGCCAGTAGTATAGAGAATGGCGGGACAGATACGCAGTATTTT. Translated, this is CASSIENGGTDTQYF. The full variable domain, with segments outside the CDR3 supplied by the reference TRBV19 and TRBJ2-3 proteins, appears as DGGITQSPKYLFRKEGQNVTLSCEQNLNHDAMYWYRQDPGQGLRLIYYSQIVNDFQKGDIAEGYSVSREKKESFPLTVTSAQKNPTAFYLCASSIENGGTDTQYFGPGTRLTVL.